This TCR beta chain was sequenced during a study of identifying expanded T cells in peripheral blood. Regarding the study as a whole: Variance in clone template counts between approximately two-week samples significantly increased with total template count across all healthy donors. Over about two and four weeks, about 17 and 20 clones changed, versus around 1.2 between replicates.

For this clone: Its antigen is unknown.

No infections or other immune events were documented during collection. Produced via immunoSEQ multiplex PCR; TCRdb's table is partial and in-frame only. This sample has 75,000 to 100,000 clones; approximately 91% occur once, and the top ten carry approximately 2.8%. The germline gives CDR1 SGHRS, CDR2 YFSETQ. V was cut by 2 bases and J by 4 bases, with 9 bases left in between. This CDR3 comprises 13 residues. V usage is TRBV5-1 and J usage is TRBJ1-2; weak D call: TRBD1 (5 bases). This receptor was identified in a person aged 18 to 75 in good health. Sample: blood. CDR3 nucleotides: TGCGCCAGCAGCTTCGGGACGGGCTATGGCTACACCTTC. As protein: CASSFGTGYGYTF.